These 19 T cell receptor beta chains share one sample of origin, sequenced in a study of blood T cell repertoires in COVID-19. Using immunoSEQ multiplex PCR, the repertoire was profiled, and TCRdb retains in-frame clones only, with some absent. In the table there are about 59,000 clones, about 70% of which are singletons. Sequencing used peripheral blood. These receptors were taken from a woman aged 45-60 years with active or convalescent COVID-19.

This chain links TRBV9 with TRBJ2-2; D might be TRBD2 (5 bases). The CDR3 loop spans 15 amino acids. In germline, CDR1 is SGDLS, CDR2 YYNGEE. Trimming shortened V by 4 bases and J by 0 bases, and 10 bases separated the two germline ends. In DNA, the CDR3 is TGTGCCAGCAGCCCGGGATTCCCGAACACCGGGGAGCTGTTTTTT. Its protein is CASSPGFPNTGELFF. The whole variable domain, remainder taken from reference TRBV9 and TRBJ2-2, is DSGVTQTPKHLITATGQRVTLRCSPRSGDLSVYWYQQSLDQGLQFLIQYYNGEERAKGNILERFSAQQFPDLHSELNLSSLELGDSALYFCASSPGFPNTGELFFGEGSRLTVL.

This sequence joins TRBV21-1 and TRBJ2-3; the DNA was not compared with TRBD2, the D call given in the table. TRBV21-1 is labeled a pseudogene. The CDR3 runs 21 residues. The chain's CDR3 is CASSNPLSSSFPHPNTDTQYF. CDR3 nucleotides: TGTGCCAGCAGCAACCCGCTCTCCTCTAGTTTCCCCCACCCAAACACAGATACGCAGTATTTT.

In regard to this clone: The junction departs from germline at one end; a sequencing error may be responsible. This chain links TRBV19 with TRBJ1-5; D remains ambiguous. The germline V gene has CDR1 LNHDA and CDR2 SQIVND (reference sequence). The CDR3 is made up of 13 amino acids. The CDR3 DNA reads TGTTCCAGTAGTATAATTCACGGGCAGCCCCAGCATTTT. It is translated as CSSSIIHGQPQHF.

By sample fraction, this clone is medium-sized. This chain connects TRBV3-1 (or the pseudogene TRBV3-2) to TRBJ2-2; weak D call: TRBD1 (5 bases). Germline lookup yields CDR1 LGHDT and CDR2 YNNKEL (reference sequence). Trimming cost V 0 bases and J 5 bases, with 13 bases left between them. CDR3 length equals 16 residues. CDR3: CASSQDAGLETGELFF. As DNA, the CDR3 is TGTGCCAGCAGCCAAGACGCAGGGTTGGAGACCGGGGAGCTGTTTTTT.

The V and J genes are TRBV5-1 and TRBJ1-2; tentative D call: TRBD1 (5 bases). Trimming left V 4 bases short and J 6 bases short, with 19 bases between. CDR1 and CDR2 from the germline V gene are SGHRS and YFSETQ. The CDR3 extends over 15 amino acids. The CDR3 reads CASSREVQGSNGYTF. In DNA, the CDR3 is TGCGCCAGCAGCCGGGAGGTTCAGGGATCGAATGGCTACACCTTC.

This clone was seen more than once but under ten times. The rearrangement links TRBV2 to TRBJ2-7, with 10 bases aligning to TRBD1. V trimming: 9 bases; J trimming: 2 bases; junction bases outside the gene matches: 7. Germline CDR1 reads SNHLY; CDR2 reads FYNNEI. The CDR3 runs to 14 residues. The chain's CDR3 is CASSPGQGPYEQYF. CDR3 nucleotides: TGTGCCAGTAGTCCGGGACAGGGGCCCTACGAGCAGTACTTC. The full variable domain, in which reference TRBV2 and TRBJ2-7 provide the parts outside the CDR3, is EPEVTQTPSHQVTQMGQEVILRCVPISNHLYFYWYRQILGQKVEFLVSFYNNEISEKSEIFDDQFSVERPDGSNFTLKIRSTKLEDSAMYFCASSPGQGPYEQYFGPGTRLTVT.

This sequence joins TRBV3-1 (or the pseudogene TRBV3-2) and TRBJ1-1, with a possible D match to TRBD1 (6 bases). Germline-derived CDR1 and CDR2 are LGHDT and YNNKEL (reference sequence). CDR3 length: 16 amino acids. Trimming left V 0 bases short and J 4 bases short, with 15 bases between. CDR3 region: CASSQDASGVGTEAFF. DNA of the CDR3: TGTGCCAGCAGCCAAGATGCTTCAGGGGTTGGCACTGAAGCTTTCTTT.

The chain uses TRBV18 and TRBJ2-7, with D tentatively TRBD1 (5 bases). The germline V gene has CDR1 KGHSH and CDR2 LQKENI. V was pared by 4 bases and J by 2 bases, with 21 bases between. The CDR3 runs to 17 residues. The CDR3 here is CASSLNIGEGDPYEQYF. Written as DNA, the CDR3 is TGTGCCAGCTCACTCAACATAGGGGAAGGGGATCCCTACGAGCAGTACTTC. Filled out from reference TRBV18 and TRBJ2-7, the complete variable domain reads NAGVMQNPRHLVRRRGQEARLRCSPMKGHSHVYWYRQLPEEGLKFMVYLQKENIIDESGMPKERFSAEFPKEGPSILRIQQVVRGDSAAYFCASSLNIGEGDPYEQYFGPGTRLTVT.

On this clone: A read error may produce the germline difference seen at one junction end. The chain combines TRBV7-9 with TRBJ1-2; a weak D match, TRBD1 (5 bases). Germline-derived CDR1 and CDR2 are SEHNR and FQNEAQ (reference sequence). The CDR3 runs to 13 residues. Here the CDR3 reads CASSFPGHYGCTF. CDR3 nucleotides: TGTGCCAGCAGCTTCCCCGGACATTATGGCTGCACCTTC.

The chain joins TRBV5-1 to TRBJ2-7; maybe TRBD2 (5 bases). The CDR3 runs to 13 residues. V was clipped by 4 bases and J by 7 bases, with 15 bases between them. The germline CDR1 and CDR2 sequences are SGHRS and YFSETQ. The CDR3 loop reads CASSLGNEGEQYF. CDR3 DNA sequence: TGCGCCAGCAGCCTGGGGAATGAGGGAGAGCAGTACTTC.

This clone was counted a few times. This rearrangement joins TRBV5-1 to TRBJ1-5; the match to TRBD1 covers 7 bases. Germline lookup yields CDR1 SGHRS and CDR2 YFSETQ. With 4 bases clipped from V and 7 bases from J, the junction kept 8 bases outside the gene matches. The CDR3 contains 14 residues. The CDR3 sequence is CASSPEPGGQPQHF. As DNA, the CDR3 is TGCGCCAGCAGCCCCGAACCAGGGGGGCAGCCCCAGCATTTT.

This chain joins TRBV2 and TRBJ2-5, with 15 bases aligning to TRBD2. CDR1 and CDR2 (germline): SNHLY, FYNNEI. After removal of 7 bases from V and 4 bases from J, the junction contained 4 bases not matched to a gene. There are 15 residues in the CDR3. The CDR3 region has the DNA TGTGCCAGCACCAGGACTAGCGGGAGGGTAGAGACCCAGTACTTC. It yields the protein CASTRTSGRVETQYF.

The chain carries TRBV27 and TRBJ2-6, with unresolved D. The CDR3 has 15 residues. Trimming shortened V by 5 bases and J by 0 bases, and 8 bases separated the two germline ends. The germline CDR1 and CDR2 sequences are MNHEY and SMNVEV (reference sequence). CDR3 nucleotide sequence: TGTGCCAGCAGTCCTACTATCTCTGGGGCCAACGTCCTGACTTTC. This sequence encodes CASSPTISGANVLTF.

This clone was recorded at least ten times. The chain combines TRBV28 with TRBJ2-1, with 9 positions matching TRBD1. Germline lookup yields CDR1 MDHEN and CDR2 SYDVKM. With 4 bases clipped from V and 10 bases from J, the junction kept 11 bases outside the gene matches. The CDR3 contains 15 residues. In DNA form, the CDR3 reads TGTGCCAGCAGTTCCTCCGGGACAGGGTTCAGAGAGCAGTTCTTC. It translates to CASSSSGTGFREQFF.

The gene calls are TRBV2 and TRBJ1-1, with D uncertain. The V end was cut by 1 base, the J end by 5 bases, with 11 bases between. Germline V gene lookup returns CDR1 SNHLY and CDR2 FYNNEI. The CDR3 extends over 14 amino acids. The CDR3 region is CASSEVEGSTEAFF. For the CDR3, the DNA is TGTGCCAGCAGTGAAGTTGAGGGATCAACTGAAGCTTTCTTT.

This clone was detected only a few times. This sequence joins TRBV2 and TRBJ1-2; D ambiguous. From germline, CDR1 is SNHLY and CDR2 FYNNEI. Trimming removed 6 bases from V and 8 bases from J, with 13 bases in between. The CDR3 runs to 12 residues. The CDR3 here is CASRVRAGGYTF. The CDR3 nucleotides read TGTGCCAGCAGGGTTAGAGCGGGGGGCTACACCTTC.

This clone qualifies as medium-sized. The rearrangement links TRBV4-1 to TRBJ2-1, with TRBD1 identical over 7 bases. Germline assignment: CDR1 MGHRA and CDR2 YSYEKL. V dropped 4 bases and J dropped 12; count of bases not matched to a gene: 9. CDR3 size: 13 residues. The DNA for the CDR3 is TGCGCCAGCAGCCCAGAAGGGGGCTATGGGCAGTTCTTC. Its translation: CASSPEGGYGQFF.

J is TRBJ1-1 and V is TRBV6-5; no clear D. This CDR3 is built from 14 residues. Per germline, CDR1 MNHEY and CDR2 SVGAGI. Trimming shortened V by 2 bases and J by 3 bases, and 10 bases separated the two germline ends. CDR3 nucleotides: TGTGCCAGCAGTTACGGAGGGAGTGACACTGAAGCTTTCTTT. It encodes CASSYGGSDTEAFF.

This chain uses TRBV10-3 with TRBJ2-3; TRBD2 might be the D (5 bases). From germline, CDR1 is ENHRY and CDR2 SYGVKD. There are 17 residues in the CDR3. V dropped 3 bases and J dropped 0 bases, with 16 bases sitting between them. As DNA, the CDR3 is TGTGCCATCAGTGACCCGATTAGCGCTGTTAGCACAGATACGCAGTATTTT. Its translation: CAISDPISAVSTDTQYF.